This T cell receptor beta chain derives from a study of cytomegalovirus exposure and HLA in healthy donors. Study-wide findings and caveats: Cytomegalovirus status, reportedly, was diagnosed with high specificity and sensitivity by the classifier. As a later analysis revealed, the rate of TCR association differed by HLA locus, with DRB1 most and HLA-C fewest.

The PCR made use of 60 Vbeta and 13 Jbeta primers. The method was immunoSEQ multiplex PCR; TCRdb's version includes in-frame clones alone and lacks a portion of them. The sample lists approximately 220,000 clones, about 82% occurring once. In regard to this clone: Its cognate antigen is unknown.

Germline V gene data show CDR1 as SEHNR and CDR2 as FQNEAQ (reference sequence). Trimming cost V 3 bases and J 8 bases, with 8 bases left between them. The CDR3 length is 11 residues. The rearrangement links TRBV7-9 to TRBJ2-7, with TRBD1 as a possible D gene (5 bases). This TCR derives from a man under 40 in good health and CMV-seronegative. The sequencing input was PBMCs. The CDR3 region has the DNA TGTGCCAGCAGCTTCCAGGGAAAGCAGTACTTC. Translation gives CASSFQGKQYF.